The 7 T cell receptor beta chains given below trace back to one sample, sequenced in a study of T cells in localized non-small cell lung cancer. The repertoire was sequenced with immunoSEQ multiplex PCR; TCRdb's copy has only in-frame clones and lacks some. This sample yields 2,800 or so clones, of which roughly two fifths are seen a single time; 8.5% to 10% belongs to the top ten. The sample was lung tumor tissue, taken before any cancer treatment. Receptors were obtained from a male donor at least 60 years old with stage I squamous cell lung carcinoma.

This rearrangement joins TRBV28 to TRBJ1-3; D uncertain. The ends were cut back, 9 bases at V and 0 bases at J, with 9 bases in the middle. CDR1 is MDHEN and CDR2 is SYDVKM in the germline V gene. CDR3 size: 13 residues. CDR3 protein: CASLSTSGNTIYF. The CDR3 nucleotides read TGTGCCAGTCTATCTACCTCTGGAAACACCATATATTTT.

This clone was observed a few times. V is TRBV6-4 and J is TRBJ2-7; D remains ambiguous. Germline V gene lookup returns CDR1 MRHNA and CDR2 SNTAGT. There are 11 residues in the CDR3. Trimming shortened V by 3 bases and J by 4 bases, and 4 bases separated the two germline ends. In DNA, the CDR3 is TGTGCCAGCAGTGATCGTTACGAGCAGTACTTC. Protein product: CASSDRYEQYF.

The rearrangement joins TRBV6-9 to TRBJ1-1; 7 bases are shared with TRBD1. Looked up from germline, CDR1 is MNHGY and CDR2 is SVAAGI. This CDR3 has 18 amino acids. The ends lost 3 bases at V and 7 bases at J; junction bases unmatched: 20. The CDR3 spells CASSYLRSPGQLYFEAFF. The CDR3 DNA reads TGTGCCAGCAGTTACCTGCGCTCCCCGGGACAGCTATATTTTGAAGCTTTCTTT.

This chain joins TRBV19 and TRBJ1-5; 10 bases are shared with TRBD1. The CDR3 is 13 amino acids. V lost 6 bases, J lost 6 bases, and 2 bases stayed unmatched. Per the germline V gene, CDR1 is LNHDA and CDR2 is SQIVND (reference sequence). CDR3 bases: TGTGCCAGTAGAGGACAGGGGGGTCAGCCCCAGCATTTT. Translated, it gives CASRGQGGQPQHF.

The rearrangement joins TRBV30 to TRBJ1-1; D is undetermined. Germline CDR1 is GTSNPN and CDR2 is SVGIG (reference sequence). CDR3 length equals 15 residues. The ends were cut back, 0 bases at V and 2 bases at J, with 13 bases in the middle. CDR3 sequence reads: CAWSVGRMLNTEAFF. Written as DNA, the CDR3 is TGTGCCTGGAGTGTAGGCCGCATGTTAAACACTGAAGCTTTCTTT. The whole variable domain, remainder taken from reference TRBV30 and TRBJ1-1, is SQTIHQWPATLVQPVGSPLSLECTVEGTSNPNLYWYRQAAGRGLQLLFYSVGIGQISSEVPQNLSASRPQDRQFILSSKKLLLSDSGFYLCAWSVGRMLNTEAFFGQGTRLTVV.

This clone was observed a few times. This chain uses TRBV9 with TRBJ1-1; D call uncertain. CDR1 is SGDLS and CDR2 is YYNGEE in the germline V gene. Trimming pared 4 bases from V and 4 bases from J, leaving 14 bases between. The CDR3 covers 14 residues. As DNA, the CDR3 is TGTGCCAGCAGCCCCGCCGTGGGAAGCACTGAAGCTTTCTTT. Its protein product is CASSPAVGSTEAFF.

V gene TRBV5-1 combines with J gene TRBJ1-2, with a weak D call TRBD1 (5 bases). Between the trimmed V and J ends, which lost 5 bases and 6 bases, there was a span of 17 bases. CDR1 SGHRS and CDR2 YFSETQ come from the germline V gene. The CDR3 extends over 14 amino acids. In DNA, the CDR3 is TGCGCCAGCAGTTCAACTGCAGGGTCTCATGGCTACACCTTC. As protein: CASSSTAGSHGYTF.